This record covers a single T cell receptor (beta chain). Generated by immunoSEQ multiplex PCR, the TCRdb table keeps only in-frame clones and is missing some. This table has tens of thousands of clones, around nine tenths appearing once. These data are taken from a study of OX40 agonist ivuxolimab in advanced cancers. V was cut by 3 bases and J by 5 bases, with 14 bases left in between. CDR1 is SGHRS and CDR2 is YFSETQ in the germline V gene. The CDR3 contains 14 residues. The chain couples TRBV5-1 to TRBJ2-5; D might be TRBD1 or TRBD2, each matching 5 bases. Sequenced here: CD4+ or CD8+ T cells sorted from blood, sampled in a trial of the OX40 agonist ivuxolimab. The TCR sequence derives from an adult with an advanced solid tumor such as melanoma, head and neck, liver or kidney cancer. Here the CDR3 reads CASSSGTQRETQYF. The DNA of the CDR3 is TGCGCCAGCAGCTCCGGGACCCAACGGGAGACCCAGTACTTC.